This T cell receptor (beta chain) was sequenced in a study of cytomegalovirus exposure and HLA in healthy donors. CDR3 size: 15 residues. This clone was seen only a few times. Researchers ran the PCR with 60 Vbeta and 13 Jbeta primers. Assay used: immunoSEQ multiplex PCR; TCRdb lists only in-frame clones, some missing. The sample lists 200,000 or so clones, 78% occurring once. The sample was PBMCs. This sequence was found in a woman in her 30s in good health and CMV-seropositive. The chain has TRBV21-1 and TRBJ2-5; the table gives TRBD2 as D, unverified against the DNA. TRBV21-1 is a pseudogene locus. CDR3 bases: TGTGCCAGCAGGGGAAGGGGGGGGCCACAAGAGACCCAGTACTTC. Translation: CASRGRGGPQETQYF.